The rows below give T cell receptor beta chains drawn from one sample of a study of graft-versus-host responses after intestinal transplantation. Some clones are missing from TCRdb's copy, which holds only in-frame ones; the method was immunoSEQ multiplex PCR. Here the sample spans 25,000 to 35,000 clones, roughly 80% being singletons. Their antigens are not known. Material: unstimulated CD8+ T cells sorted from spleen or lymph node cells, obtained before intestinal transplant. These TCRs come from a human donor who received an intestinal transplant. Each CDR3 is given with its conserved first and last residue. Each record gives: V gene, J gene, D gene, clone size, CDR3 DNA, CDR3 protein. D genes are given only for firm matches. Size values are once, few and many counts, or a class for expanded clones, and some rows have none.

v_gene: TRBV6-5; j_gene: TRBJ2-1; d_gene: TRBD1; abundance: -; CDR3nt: TGTGCCAGCAGTTACTCGATGGGGACAGGGAATGAGCAGTTCTTC; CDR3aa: CASSYSMGTGNEQFF
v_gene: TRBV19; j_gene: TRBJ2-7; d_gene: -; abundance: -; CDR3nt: TGTGCCAGTAGTACCAGACACTCTGCCTCCTACGAGCAGTACTTC; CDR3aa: CASSTRHSASYEQYF
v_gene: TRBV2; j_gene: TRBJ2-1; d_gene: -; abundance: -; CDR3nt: TGTGCCAGCAGTGAAGCAGGGGACTCCTACAATGAGCAGTTCTTC; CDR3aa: CASSEAGDSYNEQFF
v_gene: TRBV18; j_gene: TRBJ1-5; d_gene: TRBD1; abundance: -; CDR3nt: TGTGCCAGCTCACAGACAGGGACCCCCCAGCCCCAGCATTTT; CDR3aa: CASSQTGTPQPQHF
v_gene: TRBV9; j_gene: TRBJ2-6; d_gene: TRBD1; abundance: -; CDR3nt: TGTGCCAGCAGCGAGCTAACAGGGGAATTTTATGGGGCCAACGTCCTGACTTTC; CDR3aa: CASSELTGEFYGANVLTF
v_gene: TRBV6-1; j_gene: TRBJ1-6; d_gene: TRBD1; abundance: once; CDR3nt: TGTGCCAGCAGACCGGGACAGTTATCTACCGCCCTCCACTTT; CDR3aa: CASRPGQLSTALHF
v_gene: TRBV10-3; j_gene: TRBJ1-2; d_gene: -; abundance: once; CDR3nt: TGTGCCATCGACAGTGTTGGCGGCTACACCTTC; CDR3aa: CAIDSVGGYTF
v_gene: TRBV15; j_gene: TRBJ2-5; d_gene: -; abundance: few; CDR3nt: TGTGCCACCAGCAACCTCGGGGGAGAGACCCAGTACTTC; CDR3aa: CATSNLGGETQYF
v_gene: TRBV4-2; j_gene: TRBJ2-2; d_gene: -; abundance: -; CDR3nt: TGTGCCAGCAGACCAGGGGGGCCCGGGGAGCTGTTTTTT; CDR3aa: CASRPGGPGELFF
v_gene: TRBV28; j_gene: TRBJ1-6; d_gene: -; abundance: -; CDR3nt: TGTGCCAGCAGTCCAGGACAGCGACGGAGGAATTCACCCCTCCACTTT; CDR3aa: CASSPGQRRRNSPLHF
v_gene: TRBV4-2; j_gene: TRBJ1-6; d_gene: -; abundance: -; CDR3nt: TGTGCCAGCAGCCACCCGGGAAACAGGGACCCCTATAATTCACCCCTCCACTTT; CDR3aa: CASSHPGNRDPYNSPLHF
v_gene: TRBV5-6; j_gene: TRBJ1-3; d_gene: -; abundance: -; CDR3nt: TGTGCCAGCAGCTTCCTGGCGGGGGACTACTCTGGAAACACCATATATTTT; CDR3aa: CASSFLAGDYSGNTIYF
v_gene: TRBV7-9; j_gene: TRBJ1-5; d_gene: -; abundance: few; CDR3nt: TGTGCCAGCAGCTCCGGAGGGCAGCCCCAGCATTTT; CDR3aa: CASSSGGQPQHF
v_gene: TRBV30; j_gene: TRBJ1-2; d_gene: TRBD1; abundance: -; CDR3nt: TGTGCCTGGAGCCCCACCCTGGGACAGCAGATTACTAACTATGGCTACACCTTC; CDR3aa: CAWSPTLGQQITNYGYTF
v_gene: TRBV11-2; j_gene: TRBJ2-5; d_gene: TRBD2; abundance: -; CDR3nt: TGTGCCAGCAGCTTTTCGGGGGGGCATGAGACCCAGTACTTC; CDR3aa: CASSFSGGHETQYF
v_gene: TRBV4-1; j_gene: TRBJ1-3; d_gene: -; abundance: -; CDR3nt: TGCGCCAGCAGCCCGTCTCCGGGGGACCGAAACACCATATATTTT; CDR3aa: CASSPSPGDRNTIYF
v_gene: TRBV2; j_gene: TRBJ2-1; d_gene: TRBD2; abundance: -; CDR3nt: TGTGCCAGCAGTCCACGGACTAGCGGGGAATACAATGAGCAGTTCTTC; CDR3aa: CASSPRTSGEYNEQFF
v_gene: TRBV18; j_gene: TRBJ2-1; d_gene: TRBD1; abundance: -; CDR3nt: TGTGCCAGCTCACTTAAACAGGGGGCTGAGCAGTTCTTC; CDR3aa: CASSLKQGAEQFF
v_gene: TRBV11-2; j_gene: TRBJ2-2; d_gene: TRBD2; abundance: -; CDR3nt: TGTGCCAGCAGCTCAAGTGGTCTAGCGGGAGACCCGAACGGGGAGCTGTTTTTT; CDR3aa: CASSSSGLAGDPNGELFF
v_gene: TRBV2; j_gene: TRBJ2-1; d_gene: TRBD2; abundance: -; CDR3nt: TGTGCCAGCAGTGAAGCCCCGACTAGCGGGATGGGCGATGAGCAGTTCTTC; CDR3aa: CASSEAPTSGMGDEQFF
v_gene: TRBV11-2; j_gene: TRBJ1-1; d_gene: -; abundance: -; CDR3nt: TGTGCCAGCAGCTTAGGAAAGGGGCCCACTGAAGCTTTCTTT; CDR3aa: CASSLGKGPTEAFF
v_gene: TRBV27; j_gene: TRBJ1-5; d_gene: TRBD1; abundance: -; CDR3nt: TGTGCCAGCAGTCCCTCGACAGGGCCCTGGGGTGGGCCCCAGCATTTT; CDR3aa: CASSPSTGPWGGPQHF
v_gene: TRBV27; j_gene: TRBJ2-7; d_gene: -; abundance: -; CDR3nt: TGTGCCAGCAGCCCCCTTACAGGGCTCACCGAGCAGTACTTC; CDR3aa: CASSPLTGLTEQYF
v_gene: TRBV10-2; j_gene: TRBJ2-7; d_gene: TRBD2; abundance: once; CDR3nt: TGCGCCAGCAGTTGGACTAGCGGAACCTACGAGCAGTACTTC; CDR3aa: CASSWTSGTYEQYF
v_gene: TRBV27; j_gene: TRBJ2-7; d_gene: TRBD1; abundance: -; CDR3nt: TGTGCCAGCAGTTTTGGGACAGGGGGCCACGAGCAGTACTTC; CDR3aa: CASSFGTGGHEQYF
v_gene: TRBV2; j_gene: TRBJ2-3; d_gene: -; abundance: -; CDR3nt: TGTGCCAGCAGTGAAGCGCTTATGGGCGACCTAGATACGCAGTATTTT; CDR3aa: CASSEALMGDLDTQYF
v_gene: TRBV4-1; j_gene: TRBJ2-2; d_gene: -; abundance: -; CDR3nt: TGCGCCAGCAGCTTTGTAGGCCGGGGTGTGAACACCGGGGAGCTGTTTTTT; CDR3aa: CASSFVGRGVNTGELFF
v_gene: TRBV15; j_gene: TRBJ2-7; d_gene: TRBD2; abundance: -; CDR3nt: TGTGCCACCAGCTTTGCTAGCGGGGGGGCCTACGAGCAGTACTTC; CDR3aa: CATSFASGGAYEQYF